This T cell receptor beta chain was documented in a study of T cells in Graves' hyperthyroidism and ophthalmopathy. Amplified TCR beta CDR3 regions derived from RNA transcripts. HTBI primers were the set used in a first-round RT-PCR of the TCR CDR3. Using its own MiXCR run on the multiplex PCR reads, TCRdb lists one record per CDR3 protein. In the table there are more than 250,000 distinct CDR3 sequences, 15% of which are singletons. This clonotype was counted at least ten times. Lactation, pregnancy, other autoimmune disease or uncontrolled infection excluded patients. The study collected blood at first hyperthyroidism diagnosis, before any ophthalmopathy symptoms arose. This sample holds PBMCs from 8 to 10 ml fresh peripheral blood. The source of this sequence is a woman aged 45-59 years with Graves' hyperthyroidism that later progressed to Graves' ophthalmopathy. Sequenced material: blood.

Written as DNA, the CDR3 is TGTGCCAGCAGGAGACTAGCGGGCTCGGGAGAGCAGTACTTC. This codes for CASRRLAGSGEQYF. The chain links TRBV2 to TRBJ2-7, with 10 nucleotides matching TRBD2. This CDR3 is 14 amino acids long. Unmatched junction bases numbered 9, after V lost 6 bases and J lost 7 bases. Germline lookup yields CDR1 SNHLY and CDR2 FYNNEI.